This entry is about one T cell receptor (beta chain). Losses at the gene ends were 7 bases for V and 2 bases for J; bases not matched to a gene: 8. CDR1 is MDHEN and CDR2 is SYDVKM in the germline V gene. The CDR3 spans 14 residues. The entry originates in a study of blood T cell repertoires in COVID-19. The repertoire was sequenced with immunoSEQ multiplex PCR; TCRdb's copy has only in-frame clones and lacks some. The data show about 220,000 clones, with around four fifths seen just once and about 4.8% held by the top ten. V usage is TRBV28 and J usage is TRBJ2-7, with TRBD1 matching over 7 bases. The sample comprised peripheral blood. The source of this sequence is a woman in her sixties or seventies with acute or convalescent COVID-19. CDR3 sequence reads: CASTRTGTPYEQYF. The CDR3 DNA follows: TGTGCCAGCACCCGGACAGGCACGCCCTACGAGCAGTACTTC.